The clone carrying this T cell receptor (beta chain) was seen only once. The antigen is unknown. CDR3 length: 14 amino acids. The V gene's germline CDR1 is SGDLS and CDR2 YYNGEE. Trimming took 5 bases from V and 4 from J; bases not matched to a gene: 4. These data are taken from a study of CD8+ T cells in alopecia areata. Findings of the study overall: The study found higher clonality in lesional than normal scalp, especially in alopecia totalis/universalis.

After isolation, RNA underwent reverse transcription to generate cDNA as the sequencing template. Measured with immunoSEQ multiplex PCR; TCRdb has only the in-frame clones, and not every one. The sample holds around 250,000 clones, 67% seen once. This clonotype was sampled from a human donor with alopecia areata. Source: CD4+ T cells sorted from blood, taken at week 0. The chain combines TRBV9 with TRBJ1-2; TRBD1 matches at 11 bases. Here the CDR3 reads CASSGTGGSYGYTF. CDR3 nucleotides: TGTGCCAGCAGTGGGACAGGGGGTAGCTATGGCTACACCTTC.